The 29 T cell receptor beta chains presented below share a single source sample, sequenced in a study of T-cell reconstitution after alpha-beta-depleted transplantation in children. Preparation of the TCRbeta library used unique molecular identifiers. TCRdb reprocessed the PCR reads with MiXCR, giving one entry per CDR3 protein. The sample yields 90,000 to 95,000 distinct CDR3 sequences, 10% to 15% seen once. The sample was PBMCs from the stem cell graft donor, taken from the stem cell graft. The receptors originated from a human donor who donated a stem cell graft to a child with inherited bone marrow failure.

CDR3 sequence reads: CSVVSRGGNTGELFF. In DNA, the CDR3 is TGCAGCGTTGTTTCCCGGGGAGGGAACACCGGGGAGCTGTTTTTT. The chain combines TRBV29-1 with TRBJ2-2, with a tentative D call TRBD2 (6 bases). Germline CDR1 reads SQVTM; CDR2 reads ANQGSEA. The CDR3 is made up of 15 amino acids. V was clipped by 4 bases and J by 1 base, with 13 bases between them.

This clonotype was detected only a few times. The rearrangement links TRBV24-1 to TRBJ2-5, with TRBD1 matching over 7 bases. Trimming removed 3 bases from V and 2 bases from J; junction bases left unmatched: 5. Germline CDR1 and CDR2: KGHDR and SFDVKD. The CDR3 contains 15 residues. The CDR3 bases are TGTGCCACCAGTGATACCGGGACAGATCAAGAGACCCAGTACTTC. Encoded protein: CATSDTGTDQETQYF.

This clonotype was counted between two and nine times. The chain uses TRBV10-1 and TRBJ1-5; D perhaps matches TRBD1 (6 bases). CDR3 length equals 19 residues. Germline V gene lookup returns CDR1 WNHNN and CDR2 SYGVQD (reference sequence). V shed 4 bases and J shed 0 bases, with 22 bases lying between them. CDR3 in DNA: TGCGCCAGCAGTGTACAGGGATCGACTAAGGATATTAGCAATCAGCCCCAGCATTTT. Translation gives CASSVQGSTKDISNQPQHF.

The chain has TRBV5-1 and TRBJ1-1; D possibly corresponds to TRBD1 (5 bases). CDR3 length: 14 amino acids. Trimming cost V 2 bases and J 7 bases, with 15 bases left between them. CDR1 is SGHRS and CDR2 is YFSETQ in the germline V gene. DNA of the CDR3: TGCGCCAGCAGCTTCGAAGGGGCGCGCGGTGAAGCTTTCTTT. It yields the protein CASSFEGARGEAFF.

This clonotype was observed many times. This sequence joins TRBV5-1 and TRBJ2-5; 10 bases fit TRBD2. This CDR3 is built from 15 residues. From germline, CDR1 is SGHRS and CDR2 YFSETQ. Unmatched junction bases numbered 4, after V lost 3 bases and J lost 2 bases. CDR3 coding DNA: TGCGCCAGCAGCTATGGACTAGCGGTTCAAGAGACCCAGTACTTC. It specifies CASSYGLAVQETQYF.

This clonotype was recorded at least ten times. The rearrangement links TRBV3-1 to TRBJ1-1; D unclear. Per germline, CDR1 LGHDT and CDR2 YNNKEL (reference sequence). The CDR3 totals 13 residues. V lost 7 bases, J lost 6 bases, and 15 bases lay in between. CDR3 region: CASTGRSYAEAFF. The CDR3 DNA is TGTGCCAGCACCGGAAGGAGTTACGCTGAAGCTTTCTTT.

The chain is built from TRBV4-1 and TRBJ1-5, with D possibly matching TRBD1 (6 bases). Germline CDR1 MGHRA, CDR2 YSYEKL. V lost 0 bases and J 7 bases, leaving 13 bases between the germline ends. CDR3 length: 15 amino acids. The CDR3 here is CASSQDNREGQPQHF. For the CDR3, the DNA is TGCGCCAGCAGCCAAGATAACAGGGAAGGGCAGCCCCAGCATTTT.

The rearrangement joins TRBV18 to TRBJ2-5; TRBD2 matches 7 bases. The J segment lost 5 bases and the V segment lost 4 bases, leaving 10 bases of the junction unmatched. This CDR3 is 15 amino acids long. Germline CDR1 and CDR2: KGHSH and LQKENI. The CDR3 spells CASSRASGNGETQYF. The CDR3 DNA reads TGTGCCAGCTCACGGGCGAGCGGGAATGGGGAGACCCAGTACTTC.

Only a few counts were recorded for this clonotype. This chain uses TRBV11-2 with TRBJ1-1, with 10 bases matching TRBD1. The V and J ends lost 0 bases and 10 bases, in that order; junction bases with no gene match: 5. CDR1 SGHAT and CDR2 FQNNGV come from the germline V gene. The CDR3 runs 14 residues. The CDR3 is CASSLDRDRGLAFF. The CDR3 coding sequence is TGTGCCAGCAGCTTAGATCGTGACAGGGGGCTAGCTTTCTTT.

This clonotype was observed at least ten times. The chain has TRBV20-1 and TRBJ2-7; perhaps TRBD2 as D (5 bases). The V gene lost 1 base and the J gene lost 5 bases, with 12 bases spanning the gap. The length of the CDR3 is 13 residues. CDR1 and CDR2 (germline): DFQATT, SNEGSKA (reference sequence). The CDR3 DNA is TGCAGTGCTAGAGGGCGTGTGAGGGACGAGCAGTACTTC. It specifies CSARGRVRDEQYF.

This clonotype has just a few counts. At one of its ends the junction is not consistent with the germline gene, which may arise from a read error. V is TRBV4-3 and J is TRBJ2-3; no clear D. Germline V CDR1 and CDR2: LGHNA, YSLEER. This CDR3 is built from 14 residues. CDR3 in amino acids: CASIQSRRTDTQYF. The CDR3 region has the DNA TGCGCCAGCATCCAAAGCAGGCGCACAGATACGCAGTATTTT.

This clonotype has a count of ten or more. The chain carries TRBV7-2 and TRBJ1-4, with D uncertain. Germline V lookup: CDR1 SGHTA, CDR2 FQGNSA. The V end was cut by 8 bases, the J end by 8 bases, with 15 bases between. CDR3 size: 13 residues. The CDR3 here is CASGLSWSEKLFF. CDR3 in DNA: TGTGCCAGCGGCCTTTCGTGGTCAGAAAAACTGTTTTTT.

This clonotype was counted at least ten times. This chain uses TRBV5-1 with TRBJ2-6; D is ambiguous. The CDR3 contains 17 residues. Trimming removed 0 bases at V and 0 bases at J, with 10 bases between. CDR1 is SGHRS, CDR2 YFSETQ, per germline. CDR3 bases: TGCGCCAGCAGCTTGGTCGGCTTACACTCTGGGGCCAACGTCCTGACTTTC. It codes for CASSLVGLHSGANVLTF.

This clonotype was counted many times. V is TRBV12-3 or TRBV12-4 and J is TRBJ2-1, with 8 bases lining up with TRBD2. The CDR3 runs to 16 residues. J was trimmed by 1 base and V by 10 bases; bases with no gene match: 12. The CDR3 here is CATRGAGGRSYNEQFF. CDR3 bases: TGTGCCACCAGAGGGGCGGGGGGAAGGTCCTACAATGAGCAGTTCTTC.

Only a few counts were recorded for this clonotype. The rearrangement links TRBV6-2 or TRBV6-3 to TRBJ2-7, with 9 bases aligning to TRBD1. The ends lost 6 bases at V and 1 base at J; junction bases unmatched: 7. The CDR3 consists of 15 residues. Germline lookup yields CDR1 MNHEY and CDR2 SVGEGT. The DNA of the CDR3 is TGTGCCAGCAGCTCCACCGGGACAGGGTCCTACGAGCAGTACTTC. Its translation: CASSSTGTGSYEQYF.

Concerning this clonotype itself: This sequence may be a read error, since a much larger clone differs from it by one base. This sequence joins TRBV7-1 and TRBJ1-1, with 8 bases identical to TRBD1. TRBV7-1 is an ORF, with its function uncertain. The CDR3 has 15 amino acids. CDR3 in DNA: TGTGGCAGCAGCTCAGGGAGCCCTGGACAGGGTGTAGCTTTCTTT. Its protein product is CGSSSGSPGQGVAFF.

This clonotype was found a few times. The chain carries TRBV3-1 and TRBJ2-1; 8 nucleotides agree with TRBD1. The germline CDR1 and CDR2 sequences are LGHDT and YNNKEL (reference sequence). The CDR3 has 16 residues. V dropped 2 bases and J dropped 6; count of bases not matched to a gene: 9. CDR3 loop: CASSQPGTGVGNEQFF. CDR3 bases: TGTGCCAGCAGCCAACCGGGGACAGGTGTGGGCAATGAGCAGTTCTTC.

This clonotype was seen repeatedly, ten times or more. The chain has TRBV4-3 and TRBJ2-3, with D perhaps TRBD2 (6 bases). CDR1 and CDR2 (germline): LGHNA, YSLEER. V dropped 3 bases and J dropped 2 bases, with 18 bases sitting between them. The CDR3 runs 17 residues. The DNA of the CDR3 is TGCGCCAGCAGCCACCCCTGGACTACCCGATCCACAGATACGCAGTATTTT. Translated, it gives CASSHPWTTRSTDTQYF.

This clonotype has more than one count but fewer than ten. The gene calls are TRBV28 and TRBJ1-4; TRBD1 matches at 9 bases. Germline values: CDR1 MDHEN, CDR2 SYDVKM. The CDR3 runs to 17 residues. Germline trimming cut 4 bases from V and 3 bases from J; bases unmatched to any gene: 9. The CDR3: CASSSVPGQGSNEKLFF. In DNA form, the CDR3 reads TGTGCCAGCAGTTCAGTCCCGGGACAGGGTTCTAATGAAAAACTGTTTTTT.

For this clonotype: A much larger clone lies one base from this, so it may be a read error. CDR3 sequence: CASRSWAGEGETQYF. CDR3 DNA sequence: TGTGCCAGCAGGTCCTGGGCAGGGGAGGGAGAGACCCAGTACTTC. V and J are TRBV7-2 and TRBJ2-5, with D maybe TRBD2 (7 bases). The CDR3 extends over 15 amino acids. Germline V lookup: CDR1 SGHTA, CDR2 FQGNSA. The germline V and J ends were trimmed by 6 bases and 4 bases, with 18 bases remaining between them.

This clonotype was detected ten times or more. The chain recombines TRBV7-3 with TRBJ1-1; 8 bases match TRBD1. Per the germline V gene, CDR1 is SGHTA and CDR2 is FQGTGA. The CDR3 consists of 15 residues. Trimming cost V 5 bases and J 0 bases; bases outside gene matches: 5. CDR3 DNA: TGTGCCAGCAGCCCGGGACAGGAGCTGAACACTGAAGCTTTCTTT. Translating gives CASSPGQELNTEAFF.

The CDR3 DNA is TGTGCCAGCAGCTATAGCGAGAGCTCCTACAATGAGCAGTTCTTC. Translating it yields CASSYSESSYNEQFF. This chain joins TRBV5-6 and TRBJ2-1, with a possible D match to TRBD2 (5 bases). Trimming removed 3 bases at V and 0 bases at J, with 10 bases between. CDR1 is SGHDT, CDR2 YYEEEE, per germline. CDR3 size: 15 residues.

This clonotype occurred many times. The DNA for the CDR3 is TGTGCCAGCAGCTTAGCCCGGGGCGCGAAAGGCGAGCAGTACTTC. Translating it yields CASSLARGAKGEQYF. The chain combines TRBV7-9 with TRBJ2-7; D possibly uses TRBD1 or TRBD2 (5 bases each). CDR1 and CDR2 (germline): SEHNR, FQNEAQ (reference sequence). Trimming shortened V by 0 bases and J by 6 bases, and 15 bases separated the two germline ends. This CDR3 contains 15 residues. Full variable domain (missing parts from reference TRBV7-9 and TRBJ2-7): DTGVSQNPRHKITKRGQNVTFRCDPISEHNRLYWYRQTLGQGPEFLTYFQNEAQLEKSRLLSDRFSAERPKGSFSTLEIQRTEQGDSAMYLCASSLARGAKGEQYFGPGTRLTVT.

This clonotype occurred many times. The chain recombines TRBV5-1 with TRBJ1-1; 9 positions match TRBD1. Germline lookup yields CDR1 SGHRS and CDR2 YFSETQ. With V trimmed by 0 bases and J by 1 base, 7 bases remained unmatched. The CDR3 runs 17 residues. As DNA, the CDR3 is TGCGCCAGCAGCTTGGCCTTAAGGGGACAGGGGAACACTGAAGCTTTCTTT. Translated, it gives CASSLALRGQGNTEAFF.

Many counts were recorded for this clonotype. This chain links TRBV6-2 or TRBV6-3 with TRBJ2-1, with D maybe TRBD1 (5 bases). Trimming left V 2 bases short and J 7 bases short, with 12 bases between. CDR1 and CDR2 from the germline V gene are MNHEY and SVGEGT. CDR3 length: 14 residues. The CDR3 loop reads CASSYDSAENEQFF. The CDR3 coding sequence is TGTGCCAGCAGTTACGACAGTGCCGAGAATGAGCAGTTCTTC.

This clonotype was recorded many times. The rearrangement links TRBV5-1 to TRBJ2-3; possible D gene TRBD1, 5 bases. Trimming stripped 9 bases from V and 2 bases from J, with 13 bases between. This CDR3 is built from 13 residues. CDR1 is SGHRS, CDR2 YFSETQ, per germline. This CDR3 is CATAVTATDTQYF. The CDR3 DNA follows: TGCGCCACTGCTGTGACAGCCACAGATACGCAGTATTTT.

This chain uses TRBV19 with TRBJ2-7; TRBD1 is a possible D gene (6 bases). The CDR3 length is 14 residues. With 7 bases removed from V and 0 bases from J, the gap between germline ends came to 13 bases. The germline V gene has CDR1 LNHDA and CDR2 SQIVND (reference sequence). The CDR3 DNA reads TGTGCCAGTATCAGCAGACAGGCCTCCTACGAGCAGTACTTC. Protein sequence: CASISRQASYEQYF.

This clonotype was detected many times. V gene TRBV5-1 combines with J gene TRBJ1-2; D unresolved. The CDR3 has 13 amino acids. Germline loops: CDR1 SGHRS, CDR2 YFSETQ. The V end was cut by 4 bases, the J end by 8 bases, with 15 bases between. The CDR3 protein is CASSTNGEDGYTF. The DNA for the CDR3 is TGCGCCAGCAGCACTAACGGGGAAGACGGCTACACCTTC.

This clonotype was counted between two and nine times. J is TRBJ2-3 and V is TRBV5-5, with 8 bases that match TRBD2. Trimming cost V 0 bases and J 5 bases; bases outside gene matches: 5. Germline-derived CDR1 and CDR2 are SGHKS and YYEKEE (reference sequence). The CDR3 covers 15 residues. CDR3 residues: CASSLAGRAQDTQYF. CDR3 nucleotides: TGTGCCAGCAGCTTGGCCGGGAGGGCCCAAGATACGCAGTATTTT.